This T cell receptor beta chain was recorded in a study of cytomegalovirus exposure and HLA in healthy donors. Germline V gives CDR1 SEHNR, CDR2 FQNEAQ (reference sequence). V was clipped by 6 bases and J by 1 base, with 23 bases between them. The CDR3 has 18 residues. Primers for the PCR totalled 60 Vbeta and 13 Jbeta. This table comes from immunoSEQ multiplex PCR, and its TCRdb copy is limited to in-frame clones, with some not included. The data show 160,000 or so clones, 60% to 85% seen once. Points from the study as a whole: Among TCR sequences, most were rare, though some public TCRs appeared in many donors.

About this clone itself: The antigen remains unidentified.

The sequenced sample was PBMCs. The sequence came from a man between 35 and 55 years old in good health and CMV-seronegative. The gene calls are TRBV7-9 and TRBJ2-3; D gene ambiguous. In nucleotides, the CDR3 is TGTGCCAGCAGTACTCGCCAAGCCCTAATATTCGGCACAGATACGCAGTATTTT. It codes for CASSTRQALIFGTDTQYF.